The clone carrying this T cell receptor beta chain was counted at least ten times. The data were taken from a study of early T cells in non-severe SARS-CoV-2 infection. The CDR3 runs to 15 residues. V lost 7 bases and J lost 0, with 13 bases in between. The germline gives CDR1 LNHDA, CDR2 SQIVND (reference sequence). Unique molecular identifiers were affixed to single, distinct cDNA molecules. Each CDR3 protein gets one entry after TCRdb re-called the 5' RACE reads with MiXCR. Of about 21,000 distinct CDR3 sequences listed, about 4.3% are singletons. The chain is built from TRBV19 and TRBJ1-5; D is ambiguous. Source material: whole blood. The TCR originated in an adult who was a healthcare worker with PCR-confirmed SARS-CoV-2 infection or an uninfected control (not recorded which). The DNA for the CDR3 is TGTGCCAGTAACACTTGGGAGAATAGCAATCAGCCCCAGCATTTT. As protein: CASNTWENSNQPQHF.